This T cell receptor (beta chain) was profiled in a study of spatial heterogeneity in lung cancer. Study conclusions and caveats: Expanded intratumoral alpha and beta TCR counts tracked tumor mutation counts.

This clonotype has a count of ten or more. Antigen: not known. In a library made to pick up alpha chains, this beta chain is a stray read with a size that means little. Documented time point: sample taken at primary tumor resection. Carried by each TCR cDNA molecule was a unique molecular identifier. TCRdb called the 5' RACE reads again in MiXCR, with one record for every CDR3 protein. The sample has approximately 8,500 distinct CDR3 sequences, approximately 12% seen once. The starting material was lung tumor tissue, obtained at surgery. The receptor was isolated from a male donor with early-stage non-small cell lung cancer.

The CDR3 coding sequence is TGTGCTAGTGGACTTTACAATGAGCAGTTCTTC. Translating it yields CASGLYNEQFF. This rearrangement joins TRBV12-5 to TRBJ2-1; D is uncertain. Germline V gene data show CDR1 as LGHNT and CDR2 as FRNRAP. V was clipped by 6 bases and J by 4 bases, with 4 bases between them. This CDR3 has 11 amino acids.